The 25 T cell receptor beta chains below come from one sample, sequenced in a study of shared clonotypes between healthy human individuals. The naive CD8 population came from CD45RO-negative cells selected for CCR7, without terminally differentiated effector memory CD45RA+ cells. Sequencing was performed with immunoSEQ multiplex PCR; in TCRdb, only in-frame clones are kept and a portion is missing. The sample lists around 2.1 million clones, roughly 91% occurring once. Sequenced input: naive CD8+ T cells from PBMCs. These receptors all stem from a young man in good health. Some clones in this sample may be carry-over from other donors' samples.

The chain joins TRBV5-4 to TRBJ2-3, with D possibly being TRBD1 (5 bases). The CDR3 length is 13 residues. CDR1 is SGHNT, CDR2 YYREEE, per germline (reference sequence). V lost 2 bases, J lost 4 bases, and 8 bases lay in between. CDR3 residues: CASSFQGSDTQYF. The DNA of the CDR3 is TGTGCCAGCAGCTTCCAGGGATCAGATACGCAGTATTTT. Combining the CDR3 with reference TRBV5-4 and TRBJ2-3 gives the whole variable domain ETGVTQSPTHLIKTRGQQVTLRCSSQSGHNTVSWYQQALGQGPQFIFQYYREEENGRGNFPPRFSGLQFPNYSSELNVNALELDDSALYLCASSFQGSDTQYFGPGTRLTVL.

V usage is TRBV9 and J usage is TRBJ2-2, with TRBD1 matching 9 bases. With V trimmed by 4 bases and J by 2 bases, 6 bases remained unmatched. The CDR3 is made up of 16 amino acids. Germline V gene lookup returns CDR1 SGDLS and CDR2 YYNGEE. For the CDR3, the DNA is TGTGCCAGCAGCCCACAGGGGGCCGCTAACACCGGGGAGCTGTTTTTT. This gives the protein CASSPQGAANTGELFF.

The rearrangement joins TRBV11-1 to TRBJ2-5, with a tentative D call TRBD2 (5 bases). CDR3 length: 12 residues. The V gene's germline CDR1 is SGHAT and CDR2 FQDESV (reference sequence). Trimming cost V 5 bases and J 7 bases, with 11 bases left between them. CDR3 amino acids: CASSPGEGTQYF. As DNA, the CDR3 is TGTGCCAGCAGCCCCGGCGAGGGGACCCAGTACTTC.

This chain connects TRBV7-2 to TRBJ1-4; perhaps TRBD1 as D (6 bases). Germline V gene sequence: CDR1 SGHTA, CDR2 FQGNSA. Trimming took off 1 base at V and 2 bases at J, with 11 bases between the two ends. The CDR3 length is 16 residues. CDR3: CASSLEGEATNEKLFF. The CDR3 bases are TGTGCCAGCAGCTTAGAGGGGGAGGCGACTAATGAAAAACTGTTTTTT.

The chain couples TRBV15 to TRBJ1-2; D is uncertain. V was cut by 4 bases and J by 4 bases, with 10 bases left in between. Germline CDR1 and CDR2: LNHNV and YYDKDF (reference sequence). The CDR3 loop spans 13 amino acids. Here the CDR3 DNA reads TGTGCCACCAGCACCCGGACGGGCTATGGCTACACCTTC. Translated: CATSTRTGYGYTF.

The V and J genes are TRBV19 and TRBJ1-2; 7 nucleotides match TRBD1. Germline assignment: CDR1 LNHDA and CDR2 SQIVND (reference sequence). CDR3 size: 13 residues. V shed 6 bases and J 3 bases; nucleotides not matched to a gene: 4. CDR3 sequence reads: CASSPGQYYGYTF. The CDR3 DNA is TGTGCCAGTAGCCCGGGACAGTACTATGGCTACACCTTC.

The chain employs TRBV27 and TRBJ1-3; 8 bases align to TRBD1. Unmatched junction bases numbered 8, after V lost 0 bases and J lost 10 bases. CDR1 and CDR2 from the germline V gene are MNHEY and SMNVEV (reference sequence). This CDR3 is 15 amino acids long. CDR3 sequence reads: CASSLSPGTGSTIYF. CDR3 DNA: TGTGCCAGCAGTTTATCTCCAGGGACAGGATCGACCATATATTTT.

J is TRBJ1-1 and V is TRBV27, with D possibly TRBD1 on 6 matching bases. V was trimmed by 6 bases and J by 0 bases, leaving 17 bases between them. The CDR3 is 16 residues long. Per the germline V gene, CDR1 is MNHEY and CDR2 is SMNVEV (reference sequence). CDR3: CASRTLTGTMNTEAFF. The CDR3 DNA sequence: TGTGCCAGCAGGACCCTCACAGGGACCATGAACACTGAAGCTTTCTTT.

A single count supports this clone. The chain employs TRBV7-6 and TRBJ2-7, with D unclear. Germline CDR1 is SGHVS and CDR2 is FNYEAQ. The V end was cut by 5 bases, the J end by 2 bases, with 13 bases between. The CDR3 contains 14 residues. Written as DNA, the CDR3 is TGTGCCAGCAGCATCGGAGATGAAACCTACGAGCAGTACTTC. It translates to CASSIGDETYEQYF.

This CDR3 reads CASSHFVNGYEQYF. For the CDR3, the DNA is TGCGCCAGCAGCCATTTTGTTAACGGTTACGAGCAGTACTTC. This chain uses TRBV4-3 with TRBJ2-7; D is unresolved. Trimming pared 3 bases from V and 4 bases from J, leaving 13 bases between. The CDR3 totals 14 residues. Germline V gene sequence: CDR1 LGHNA, CDR2 YSLEER.

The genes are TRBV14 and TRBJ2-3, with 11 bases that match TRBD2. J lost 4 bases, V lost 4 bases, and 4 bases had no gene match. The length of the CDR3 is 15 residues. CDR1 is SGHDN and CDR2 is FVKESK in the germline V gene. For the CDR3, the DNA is TGTGCCAGCAGCCCCGGGACTAGCGGTTCAGATACGCAGTATTTT. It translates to CASSPGTSGSDTQYF.

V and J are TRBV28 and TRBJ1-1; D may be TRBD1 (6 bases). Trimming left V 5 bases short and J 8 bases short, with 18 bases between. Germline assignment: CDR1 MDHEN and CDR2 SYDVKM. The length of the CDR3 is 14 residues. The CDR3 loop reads CASSPPRRGSEAFF. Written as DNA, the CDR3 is TGTGCCAGCAGTCCCCCACGGAGGGGGTCGGAAGCTTTCTTT.

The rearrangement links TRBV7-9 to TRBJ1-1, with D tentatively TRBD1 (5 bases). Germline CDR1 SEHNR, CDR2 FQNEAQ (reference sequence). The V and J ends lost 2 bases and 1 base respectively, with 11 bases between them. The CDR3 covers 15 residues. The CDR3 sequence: CASSLSSGANTEAFF. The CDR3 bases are TGTGCCAGCAGCTTAAGCAGCGGGGCGAACACTGAAGCTTTCTTT.

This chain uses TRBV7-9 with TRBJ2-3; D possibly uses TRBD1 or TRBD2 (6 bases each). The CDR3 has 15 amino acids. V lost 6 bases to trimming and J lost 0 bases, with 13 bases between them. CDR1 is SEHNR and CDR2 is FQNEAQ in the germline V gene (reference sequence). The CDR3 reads CASSSGATSTDTQYF. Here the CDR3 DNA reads TGTGCCAGCAGTTCGGGGGCTACTAGCACAGATACGCAGTATTTT.

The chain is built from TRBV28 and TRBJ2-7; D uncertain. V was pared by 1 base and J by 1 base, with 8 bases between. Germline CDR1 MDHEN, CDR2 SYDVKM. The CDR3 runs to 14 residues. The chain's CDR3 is CASSLSAESYEQYF. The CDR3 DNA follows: TGTGCCAGCAGTTTATCGGCGGAGTCCTACGAGCAGTACTTC.

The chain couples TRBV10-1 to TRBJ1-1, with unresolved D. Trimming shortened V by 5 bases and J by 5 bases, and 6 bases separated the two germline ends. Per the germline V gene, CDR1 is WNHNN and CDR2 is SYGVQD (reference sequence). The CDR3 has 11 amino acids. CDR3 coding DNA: TGCGCCAGCAGTCACGGTACTGAAGCTTTCTTT. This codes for CASSHGTEAFF.

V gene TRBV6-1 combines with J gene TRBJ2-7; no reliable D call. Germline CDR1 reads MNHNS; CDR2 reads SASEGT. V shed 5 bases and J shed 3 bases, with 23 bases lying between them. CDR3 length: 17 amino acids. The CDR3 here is CASSQGPAAPRSYEQYF. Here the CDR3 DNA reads TGTGCCAGCAGTCAAGGGCCGGCGGCCCCGAGGAGCTACGAGCAGTACTTC.

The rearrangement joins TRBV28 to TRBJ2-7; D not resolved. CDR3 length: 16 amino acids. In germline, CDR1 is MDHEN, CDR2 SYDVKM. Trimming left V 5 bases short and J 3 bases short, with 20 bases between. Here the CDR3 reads CASSLRRSSPSYEQYF. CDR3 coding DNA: TGTGCCAGCAGTCTCCGGCGGAGTAGTCCAAGCTACGAGCAGTACTTC. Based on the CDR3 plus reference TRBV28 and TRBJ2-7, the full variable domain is DVKVTQSSRYLVKRTGEKVFLECVQDMDHENMFWYRQDPGLGLRLIYFSYDVKMKEKGDIPEGYSVSREKKERFSLILESASTNQTSMYLCASSLRRSSPSYEQYFGPGTRLTVT.

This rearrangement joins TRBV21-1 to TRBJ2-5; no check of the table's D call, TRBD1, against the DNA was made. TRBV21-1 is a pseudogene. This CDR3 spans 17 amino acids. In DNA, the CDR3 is TGTGCCAGCAGCGATCAGAGGGAGGGGACAGGGCCGGGGACCCAGTACTTC. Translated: CASSDQREGTGPGTQYF.

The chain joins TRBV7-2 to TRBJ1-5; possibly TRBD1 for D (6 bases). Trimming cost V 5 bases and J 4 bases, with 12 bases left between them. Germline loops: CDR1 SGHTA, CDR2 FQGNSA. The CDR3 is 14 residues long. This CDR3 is CASSPMDSNQPQHF. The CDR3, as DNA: TGTGCCAGCAGCCCCATGGACAGTAATCAGCCCCAGCATTTT.

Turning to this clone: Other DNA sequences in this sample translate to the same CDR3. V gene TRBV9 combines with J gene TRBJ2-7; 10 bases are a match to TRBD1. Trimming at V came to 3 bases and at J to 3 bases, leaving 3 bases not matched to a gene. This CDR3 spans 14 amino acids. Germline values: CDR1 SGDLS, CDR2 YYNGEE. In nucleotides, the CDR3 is TGTGCCAGCAGCGGGACAGGGGGTTTCTACGAGCAGTACTTC. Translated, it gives CASSGTGGFYEQYF.

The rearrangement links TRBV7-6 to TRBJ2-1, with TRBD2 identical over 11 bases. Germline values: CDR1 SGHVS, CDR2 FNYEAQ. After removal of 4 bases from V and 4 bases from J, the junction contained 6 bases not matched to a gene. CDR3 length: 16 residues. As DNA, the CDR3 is TGTGCCAGCAGCTGGGCCGGGACTAGCGGTTACAATGAGCAGTTCTTC. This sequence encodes CASSWAGTSGYNEQFF.

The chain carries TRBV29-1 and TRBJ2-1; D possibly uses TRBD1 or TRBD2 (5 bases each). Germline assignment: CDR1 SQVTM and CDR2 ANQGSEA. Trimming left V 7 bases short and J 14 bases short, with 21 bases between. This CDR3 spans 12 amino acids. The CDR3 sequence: CSGRTTGDVKFF. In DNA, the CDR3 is TGCAGCGGCAGGACGACCGGGGACGTTAAGTTCTTC.

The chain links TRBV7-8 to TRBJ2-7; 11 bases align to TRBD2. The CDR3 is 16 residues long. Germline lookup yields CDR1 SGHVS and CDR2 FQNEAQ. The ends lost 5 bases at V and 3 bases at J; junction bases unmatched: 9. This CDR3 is CASSLTSGEKNYEQYF. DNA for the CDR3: TGTGCCAGCAGCCTGACTAGCGGGGAGAAGAACTACGAGCAGTACTTC.

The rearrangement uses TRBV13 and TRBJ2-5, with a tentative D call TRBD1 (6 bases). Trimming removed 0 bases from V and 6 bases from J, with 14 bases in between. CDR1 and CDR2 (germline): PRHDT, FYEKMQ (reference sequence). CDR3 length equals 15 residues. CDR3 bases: TGTGCCAGCAGCTTAGGTCTCGCCAGGGGCCAGACCCAGTACTTC. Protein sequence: CASSLGLARGQTQYF.